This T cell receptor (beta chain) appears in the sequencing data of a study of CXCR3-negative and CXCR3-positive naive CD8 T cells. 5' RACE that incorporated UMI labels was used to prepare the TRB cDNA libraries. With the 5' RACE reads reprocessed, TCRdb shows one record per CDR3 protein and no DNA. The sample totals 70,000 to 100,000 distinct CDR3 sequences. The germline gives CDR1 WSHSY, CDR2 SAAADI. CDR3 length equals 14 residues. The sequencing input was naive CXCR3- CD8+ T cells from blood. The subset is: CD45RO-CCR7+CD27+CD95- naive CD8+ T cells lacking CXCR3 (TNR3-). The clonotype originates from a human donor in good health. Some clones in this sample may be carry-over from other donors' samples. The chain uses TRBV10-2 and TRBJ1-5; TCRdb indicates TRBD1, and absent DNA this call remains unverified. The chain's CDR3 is CASSVGGIEQPQHF.